This T cell receptor beta chain was sequenced during a study of regulatory and conventional T cells in RAG deficiency. The CDR3 runs to 15 residues. Germline-derived CDR1 and CDR2 are SGHRS and YFSETQ. Trimming cost V 0 bases and J 4 bases; bases outside gene matches: 1. Broader study findings: Other subsets showed 9 to 10-fold reductions, but Treg unique TCR beta sequences fell roughly 97-fold in these patients.

Blood CD4+ CD25-low CD127-high conventional T cells supplied the genomic DNA template. Assay: immunoSEQ multiplex PCR; the TCRdb copy retains only in-frame clones and omits some. There are about 29,000 clones in the sample; 90% to 95% occur only once, and 0.15% to 0.2% lies in the top ten. Concerning this clone: The antigen is unknown.

These data were also reused for a study on regulatory T cells. That paper adds: Primers: 52 TRBV forward and 13 TRBJ reverse.

The receptor was isolated from a human donor in good health. This chain uses TRBV5-1 with TRBJ2-1; 10 positions agree with TRBD2. Specimen: CD25- CD4+ T cells sorted from blood. The DNA of the CDR3 is TGCGCCAGCAGCTTGGTTAGCGGGGGGTACAATGAGCAGTTCTTC. This sequence encodes CASSLVSGGYNEQFF. Supplemented by reference TRBV5-1 and TRBJ2-1, the full variable domain reads KAGVTQTPRYLIKTRGQQVTLSCSPISGHRSVSWYQQTPGQGLQFLFEYFSETQRNKGNFPGRFSGRQFSNSRSEMNVSTLELGDSALYLCASSLVSGGYNEQFFGPGTRLTVL.